In its sample, the clone carrying this T cell receptor (beta chain) was seen a few times. Antigen specificity is unknown. The data were produced by immunoSEQ multiplex PCR, yet TCRdb's version contains in-frame clones alone and is incomplete. The repertoire consists of under 15,000 clones, with about three quarters occurring once and the leading ten covering 8.3%. The V and J ends lost 2 bases and 3 bases respectively, with 2 bases between them. The CDR3 runs to 11 residues. CDR1 and CDR2 (germline): MNHNS, SASEGT. This record comes from a study of chemoradiotherapy in HPV16-positive cancers. The study's findings and limits: HPV-responsive T-cell expansion during chemoradiotherapy was linked to improved recurrence-free survival in HPV16-positive patients.

This clonotype originated in a human donor with HPV-associated anogenital cancer. This material was obtained from a patient who underwent chemoradiotherapy. The chain links TRBV6-1 to TRBJ2-7; D gene ambiguous. DNA for the CDR3: TGTGCCAGCAGTGAATTCTACGAGCAGTACTTC. Translation gives CASSEFYEQYF.